This T cell receptor beta chain was profiled in a study of shared clonotypes between healthy human individuals. General observations from the study: Among a few donors, roughly 5.5% of naive CD4 clonotypes were found in common. The small donor group covered limited genetic and exposure diversity.

Comments on this clone: The antigen is undetermined.

This CDR3 has 13 amino acids. Trimming removed 3 bases from V and 7 bases from J, with 12 bases in between. Germline CDR1 is MNHNS and CDR2 is SASEGT. Sequenced by immunoSEQ multiplex PCR; TCRdb stores in-frame clones only, minus some. The sample comprises 1,400,000 or so clones, 97% to 99% of which are singletons, and over 0.3% rests with the top ten. Sequenced material: naive CD4+ T cells sorted from blood. Subset denoted: CD45RA+ positively selected. The gene calls are TRBV6-1 and TRBJ1-2, with D unclear. The clonotype was recovered from a man aged 30-40 years in good health. This CDR3 reads CASSEARPGGYTF. The CDR3 nucleotides are TGTGCCAGCAGTGAGGCCAGGCCCGGTGGCTACACCTTC.